These 3 T cell receptor beta chains came from one sample sequenced in a study of T cells after yellow fever vaccination. TCRdb analysed the 5' RACE reads with MiXCR anew, one entry per CDR3 protein. The data contain 250,000 to 400,000 distinct CDR3 sequences, 4.1% of them singletons. The sequencing here drew on PBMCs, taken 5 days after the yellow fever booster vaccination. Receptors originate from a man aged 18 to 30 who received the YFV17D yellow fever vaccine.

The table lists this clonotype with many counts. V usage is TRBV6-2 or TRBV6-3 and J usage is TRBJ2-5; D assignment may be TRBD1 or TRBD2 (5 bases each). V shed 6 bases and J shed 5 bases, with 19 bases lying between them. The CDR3 consists of 15 residues. CDR1 is MNHEY and CDR2 is SVGEGT in the germline V gene. The CDR3 sequence is CASSKRDFWGETQYF. CDR3 nucleotide sequence: TGTGCCAGCAGCAAGAGGGATTTCTGGGGGGAGACCCAGTACTTC.

This chain's CDR3 is CASSSMPSGQRTPLHF. CDR3 DNA: TGTGCCAGCAGCTCAATGCCATCCGGACAGAGGACACCCCTCCACTTT. J is TRBJ1-6 and V is TRBV5-4; tentative D call: TRBD1 (6 bases). Germline V gives CDR1 SGHNT, CDR2 YYREEE (reference sequence). With 3 bases removed from V and 11 bases from J, the gap between germline ends came to 21 bases. The CDR3 contains 16 residues.

This clonotype was picked up a small number of times. The chain recombines TRBV6-5 with TRBJ2-5, with a possible D match to TRBD1 (5 bases). The CDR3 covers 13 residues. Trimming took 2 bases from V and 3 from J, leaving 7 bases between them. The germline gives CDR1 MNHEY, CDR2 SVGAGI. For the CDR3, the DNA is TGTGCCAGCAGTTACCCAGGGAAAGAGACCCAGTACTTC. Amino acids: CASSYPGKETQYF.